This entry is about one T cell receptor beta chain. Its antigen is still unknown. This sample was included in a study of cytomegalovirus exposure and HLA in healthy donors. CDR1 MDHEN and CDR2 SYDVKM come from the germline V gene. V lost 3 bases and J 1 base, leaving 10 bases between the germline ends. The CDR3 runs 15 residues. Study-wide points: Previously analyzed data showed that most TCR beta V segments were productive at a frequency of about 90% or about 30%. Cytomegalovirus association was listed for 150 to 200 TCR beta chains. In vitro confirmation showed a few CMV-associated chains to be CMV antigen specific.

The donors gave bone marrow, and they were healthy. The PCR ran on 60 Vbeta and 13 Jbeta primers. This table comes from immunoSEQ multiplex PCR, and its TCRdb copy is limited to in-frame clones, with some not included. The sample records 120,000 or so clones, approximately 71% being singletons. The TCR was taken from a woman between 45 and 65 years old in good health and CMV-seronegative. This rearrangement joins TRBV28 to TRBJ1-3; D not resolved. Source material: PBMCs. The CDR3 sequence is CASSFRIPSGNTIYF. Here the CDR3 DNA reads TGTGCCAGCAGTTTCAGGATACCATCTGGAAACACCATATATTTT.